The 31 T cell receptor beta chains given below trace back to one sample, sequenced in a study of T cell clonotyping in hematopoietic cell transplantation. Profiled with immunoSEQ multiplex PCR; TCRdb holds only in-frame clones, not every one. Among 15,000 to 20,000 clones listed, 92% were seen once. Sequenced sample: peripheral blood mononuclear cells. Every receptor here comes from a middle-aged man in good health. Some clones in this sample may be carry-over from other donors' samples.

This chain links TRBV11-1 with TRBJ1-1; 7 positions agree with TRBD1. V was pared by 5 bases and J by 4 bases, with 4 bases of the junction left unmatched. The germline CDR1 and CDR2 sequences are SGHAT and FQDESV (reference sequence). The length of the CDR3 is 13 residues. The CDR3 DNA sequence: TGTGCCAGCAGCAGGGGGCAGAGCACTGAAGCTTTCTTT. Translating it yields CASSRGQSTEAFF.

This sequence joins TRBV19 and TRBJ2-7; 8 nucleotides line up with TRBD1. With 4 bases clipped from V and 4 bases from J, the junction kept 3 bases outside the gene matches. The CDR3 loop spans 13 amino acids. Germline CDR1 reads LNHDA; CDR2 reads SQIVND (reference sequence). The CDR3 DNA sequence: TGTGCCAGTAGTACCGACAGGGGTTACGAGCAGTACTTC. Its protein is CASSTDRGYEQYF.

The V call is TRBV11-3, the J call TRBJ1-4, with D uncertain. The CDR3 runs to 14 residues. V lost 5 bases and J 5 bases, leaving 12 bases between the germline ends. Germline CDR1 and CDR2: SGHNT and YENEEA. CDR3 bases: TGTGCCAGCAGCCCGGTTCGGGGAAATGAAAAACTGTTTTTT. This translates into CASSPVRGNEKLFF. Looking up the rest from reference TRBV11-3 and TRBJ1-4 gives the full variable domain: EAGVVQSPRYKIIEKKQPVAFWCNPISGHNTLYWYLQNLGQGPELLIRYENEEAVDDSQLPKDRFSAERLKGVDSTLKIQPAELGDSAVYLCASSPVRGNEKLFFGSGTQLSVL.

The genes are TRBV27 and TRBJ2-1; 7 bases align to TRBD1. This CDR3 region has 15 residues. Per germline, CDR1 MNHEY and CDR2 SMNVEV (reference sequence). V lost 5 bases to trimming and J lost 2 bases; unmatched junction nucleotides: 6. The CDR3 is CASSLDQGAYNEQFF. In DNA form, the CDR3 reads TGTGCCAGCAGTCTAGACCAGGGGGCCTACAATGAGCAGTTCTTC.

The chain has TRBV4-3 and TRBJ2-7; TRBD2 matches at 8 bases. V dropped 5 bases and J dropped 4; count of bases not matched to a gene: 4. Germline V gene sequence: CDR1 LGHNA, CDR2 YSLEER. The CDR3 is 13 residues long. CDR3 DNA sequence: TGCGCCAGCAGCGCGGGACTAGATTACGAGCAGTACTTC. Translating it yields CASSAGLDYEQYF.

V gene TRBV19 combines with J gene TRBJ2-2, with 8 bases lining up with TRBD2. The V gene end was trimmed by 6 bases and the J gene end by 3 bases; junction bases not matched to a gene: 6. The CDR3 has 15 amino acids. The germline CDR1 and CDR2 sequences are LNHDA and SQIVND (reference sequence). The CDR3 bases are TGTGCCAGTAGGACCGGGACTAGGGACACCGGGGAGCTGTTTTTT. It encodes CASRTGTRDTGELFF.

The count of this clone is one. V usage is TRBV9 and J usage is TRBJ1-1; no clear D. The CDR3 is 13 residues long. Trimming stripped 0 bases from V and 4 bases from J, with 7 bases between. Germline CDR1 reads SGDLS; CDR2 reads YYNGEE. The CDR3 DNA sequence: TGTGCCAGCAGCGTAGAATGGAGCACTGAAGCTTTCTTT. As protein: CASSVEWSTEAFF.

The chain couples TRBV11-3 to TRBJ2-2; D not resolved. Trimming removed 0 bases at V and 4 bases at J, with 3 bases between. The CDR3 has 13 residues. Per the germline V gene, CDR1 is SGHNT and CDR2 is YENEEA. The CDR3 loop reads CASSLDATGELFF. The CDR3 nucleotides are TGTGCCAGCAGCTTAGACGCCACCGGGGAGCTGTTTTTT.

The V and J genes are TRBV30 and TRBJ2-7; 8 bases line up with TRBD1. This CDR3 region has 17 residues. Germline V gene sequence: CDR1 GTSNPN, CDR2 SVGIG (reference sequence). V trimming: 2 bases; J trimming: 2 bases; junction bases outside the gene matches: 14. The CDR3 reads CAWSSPAPGGDTYEQYF. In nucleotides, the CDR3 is TGTGCCTGGAGTTCCCCCGCCCCAGGGGGCGATACCTACGAGCAGTACTTC.

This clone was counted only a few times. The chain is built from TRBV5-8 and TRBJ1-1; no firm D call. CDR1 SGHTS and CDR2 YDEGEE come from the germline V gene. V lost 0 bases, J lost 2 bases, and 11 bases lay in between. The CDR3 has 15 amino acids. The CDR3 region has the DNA TGTGCCAGCAGCTTGGCCGGAAACAGCAACACTGAAGCTTTCTTT. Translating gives CASSLAGNSNTEAFF.

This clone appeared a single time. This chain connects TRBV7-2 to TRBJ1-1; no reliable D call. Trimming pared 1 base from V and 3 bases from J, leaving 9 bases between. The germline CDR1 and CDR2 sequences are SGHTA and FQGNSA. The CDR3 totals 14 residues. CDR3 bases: TGTGCCAGCAGCTTAGTTAAGGGTTACACTGAAGCTTTCTTT. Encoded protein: CASSLVKGYTEAFF.

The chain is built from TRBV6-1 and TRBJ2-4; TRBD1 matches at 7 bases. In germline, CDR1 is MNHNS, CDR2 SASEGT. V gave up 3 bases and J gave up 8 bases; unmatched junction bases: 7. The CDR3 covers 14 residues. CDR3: CASSEVQGVDIQYF. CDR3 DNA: TGTGCCAGCAGTGAGGTCCAGGGGGTAGACATTCAGTACTTC.

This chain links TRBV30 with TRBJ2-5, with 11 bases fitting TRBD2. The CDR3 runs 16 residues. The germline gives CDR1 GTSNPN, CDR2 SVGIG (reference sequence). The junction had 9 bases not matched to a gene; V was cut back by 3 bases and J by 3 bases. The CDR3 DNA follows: TGTGCCTGGAGACCTCTCGGGACTAGCGGAAAAGAGACCCAGTACTTC. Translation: CAWRPLGTSGKETQYF.

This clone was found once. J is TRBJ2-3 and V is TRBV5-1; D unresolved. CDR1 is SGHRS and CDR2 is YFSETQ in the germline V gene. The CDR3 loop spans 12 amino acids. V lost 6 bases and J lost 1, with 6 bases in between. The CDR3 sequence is CASTTGTDTQYF. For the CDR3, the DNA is TGCGCCAGCACTACGGGCACAGATACGCAGTATTTT.

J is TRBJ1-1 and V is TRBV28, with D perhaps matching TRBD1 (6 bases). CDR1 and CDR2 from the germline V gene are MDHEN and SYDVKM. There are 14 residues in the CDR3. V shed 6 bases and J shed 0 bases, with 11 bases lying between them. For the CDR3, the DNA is TGTGCCAGCAGGCGCACAGGGATGAACACTGAAGCTTTCTTT. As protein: CASRRTGMNTEAFF.

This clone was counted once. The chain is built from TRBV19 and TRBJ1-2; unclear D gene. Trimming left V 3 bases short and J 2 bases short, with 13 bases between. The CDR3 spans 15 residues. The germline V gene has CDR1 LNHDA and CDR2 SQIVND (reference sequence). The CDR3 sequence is CASSMFFSTNYGYTF. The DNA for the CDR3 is TGTGCCAGTAGTATGTTTTTCAGTACAAACTATGGCTACACCTTC. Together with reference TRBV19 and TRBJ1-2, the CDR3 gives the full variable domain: DGGITQSPKYLFRKEGQNVTLSCEQNLNHDAMYWYRQDPGQGLRLIYYSQIVNDFQKGDIAEGYSVSREKKESFPLTVTSAQKNPTAFYLCASSMFFSTNYGYTFGSGTRLTVV.

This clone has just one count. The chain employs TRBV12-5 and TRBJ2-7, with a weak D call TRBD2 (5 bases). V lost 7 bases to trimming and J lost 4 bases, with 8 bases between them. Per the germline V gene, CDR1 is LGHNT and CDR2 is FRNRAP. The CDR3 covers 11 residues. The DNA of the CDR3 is TGTGCTAGTGCCCGGGGATACGAGCAGTACTTC. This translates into CASARGYEQYF.

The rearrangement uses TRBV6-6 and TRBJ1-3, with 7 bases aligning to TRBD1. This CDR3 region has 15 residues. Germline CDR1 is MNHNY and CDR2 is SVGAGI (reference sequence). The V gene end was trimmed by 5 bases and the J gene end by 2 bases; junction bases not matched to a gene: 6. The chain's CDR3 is CASSTGTDTGNTIYF. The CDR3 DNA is TGTGCCAGCAGTACCGGGACAGATACTGGAAACACCATATATTTT.

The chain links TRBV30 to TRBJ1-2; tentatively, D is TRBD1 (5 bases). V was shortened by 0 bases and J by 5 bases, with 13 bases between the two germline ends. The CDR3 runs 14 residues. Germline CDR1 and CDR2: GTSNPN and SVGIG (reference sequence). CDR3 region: CAWSVGVGGYGYTF. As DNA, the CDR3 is TGTGCCTGGAGTGTAGGGGTTGGGGGGTATGGCTACACCTTC.

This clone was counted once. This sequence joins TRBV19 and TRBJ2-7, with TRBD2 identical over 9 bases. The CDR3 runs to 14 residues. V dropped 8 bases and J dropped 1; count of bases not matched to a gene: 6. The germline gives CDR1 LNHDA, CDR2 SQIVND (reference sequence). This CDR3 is CASSTSGVSYEQYF. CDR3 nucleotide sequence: TGTGCCAGTTCGACTAGCGGTGTATCCTACGAGCAGTACTTC. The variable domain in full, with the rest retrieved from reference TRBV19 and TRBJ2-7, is DGGITQSPKYLFRKEGQNVTLSCEQNLNHDAMYWYRQDPGQGLRLIYYSQIVNDFQKGDIAEGYSVSREKKESFPLTVTSAQKNPTAFYLCASSTSGVSYEQYFGPGTRLTVT.

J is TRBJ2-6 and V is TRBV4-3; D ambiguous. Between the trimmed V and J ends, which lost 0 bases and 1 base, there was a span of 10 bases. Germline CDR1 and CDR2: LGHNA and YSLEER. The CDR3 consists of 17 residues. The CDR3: CASSQDITDSGANVLTF. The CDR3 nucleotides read TGCGCCAGCAGCCAAGATATAACAGATTCTGGGGCCAACGTCCTGACTTTC.

CDR3 amino acids: CASSEGGGRNQPQHF. CDR3 DNA: TGTGCCAGCAGTGAGGGAGGGGGCCGCAATCAGCCCCAGCATTTT. V and J are TRBV2 and TRBJ1-5, with 7 bases matching TRBD1. Per the germline V gene, CDR1 is SNHLY and CDR2 is FYNNEI. The CDR3 covers 15 residues. The V and J ends lost 3 bases and 2 bases, in that order; junction bases with no gene match: 4.

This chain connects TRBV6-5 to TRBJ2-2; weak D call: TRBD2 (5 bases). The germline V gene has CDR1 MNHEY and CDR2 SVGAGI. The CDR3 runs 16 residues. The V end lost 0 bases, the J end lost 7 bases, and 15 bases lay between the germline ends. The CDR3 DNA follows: TGTGCCAGCAGTTACTCTTCCCCGGGATTCGGCGGGGAGCTGTTTTTT. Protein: CASSYSSPGFGGELFF.

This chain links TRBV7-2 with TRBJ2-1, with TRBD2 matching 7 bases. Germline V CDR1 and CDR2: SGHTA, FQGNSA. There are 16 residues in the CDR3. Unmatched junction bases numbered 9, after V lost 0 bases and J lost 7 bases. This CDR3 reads CASSLAHAGGKNEQFF. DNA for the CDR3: TGTGCCAGCAGCTTAGCGCATGCCGGGGGGAAGAATGAGCAGTTCTTC.

CDR3 protein: CASSLARAGAKETQYF. CDR3 bases: TGTGCCAGCAGTCTAGCCCGAGCGGGAGCCAAAGAGACCCAGTACTTC. J is TRBJ2-5 and V is TRBV28, with TRBD2 matching over 8 bases. CDR1 MDHEN and CDR2 SYDVKM come from the germline V gene. The CDR3 totals 16 residues. V shed 5 bases, J shed 3 bases, and the junction held 11 bases outside the gene matches.

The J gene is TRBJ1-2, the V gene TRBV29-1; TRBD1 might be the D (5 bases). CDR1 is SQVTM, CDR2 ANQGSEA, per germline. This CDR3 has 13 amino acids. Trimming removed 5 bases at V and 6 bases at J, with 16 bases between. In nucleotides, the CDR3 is TGCAGCGTTCTGGGCACAGGCTCCGATGGCTACACCTTC. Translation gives CSVLGTGSDGYTF.

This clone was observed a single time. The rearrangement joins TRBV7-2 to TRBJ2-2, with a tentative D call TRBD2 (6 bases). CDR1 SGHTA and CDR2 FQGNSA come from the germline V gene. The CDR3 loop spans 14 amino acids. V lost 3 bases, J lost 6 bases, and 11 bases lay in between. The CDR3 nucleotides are TGTGCCAGCAGCTTGGCGGGGCTCGCCGGGGAGCTGTTTTTT. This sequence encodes CASSLAGLAGELFF.

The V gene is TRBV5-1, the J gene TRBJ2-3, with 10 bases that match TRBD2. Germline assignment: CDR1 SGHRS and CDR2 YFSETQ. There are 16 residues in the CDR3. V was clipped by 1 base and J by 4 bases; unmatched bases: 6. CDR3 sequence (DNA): TGCGCCAGCAGCTTGATGAGTAGCGGGAGGCCAGATACGCAGTATTTT. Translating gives CASSLMSSGRPDTQYF.

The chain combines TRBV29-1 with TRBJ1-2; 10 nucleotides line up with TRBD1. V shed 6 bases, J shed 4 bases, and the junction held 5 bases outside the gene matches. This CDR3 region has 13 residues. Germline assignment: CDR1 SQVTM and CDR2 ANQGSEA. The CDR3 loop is CSVPGQGGYGYTF. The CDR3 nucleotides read TGCAGCGTGCCCGGACAGGGGGGCTATGGCTACACCTTC.

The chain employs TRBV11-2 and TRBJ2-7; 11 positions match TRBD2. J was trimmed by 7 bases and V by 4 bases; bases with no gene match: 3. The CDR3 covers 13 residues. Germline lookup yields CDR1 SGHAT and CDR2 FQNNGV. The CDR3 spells CASSSGLAVEQYF. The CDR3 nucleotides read TGTGCCAGCAGCTCGGGACTAGCGGTGGAGCAGTACTTC.

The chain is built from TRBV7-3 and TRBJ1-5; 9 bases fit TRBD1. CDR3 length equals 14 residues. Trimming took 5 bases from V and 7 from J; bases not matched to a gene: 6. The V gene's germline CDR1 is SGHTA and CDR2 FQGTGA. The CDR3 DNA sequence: TGTGCCAGCAGCCCGGGACAGGGCTTGCAGCCCCAGCATTTT. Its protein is CASSPGQGLQPQHF.